The 12 T cell receptor beta chains presented below share a single source sample, sequenced in a study of blood T cell repertoires in COVID-19. Assay used: immunoSEQ multiplex PCR; TCRdb lists only in-frame clones, some missing. Counted here are about 240,000 clones, 85% occurring once; the ten biggest clones make up roughly 6.4%. The sample was peripheral blood. Receptors were obtained from a woman between 55 and 75 years old with active or convalescent COVID-19.

The rearrangement uses TRBV19 and TRBJ2-2; 9 bases are a match to TRBD1. This CDR3 has 15 amino acids. J lost 7 bases, V lost 7 bases, and 10 bases had no gene match. Germline CDR1 is LNHDA and CDR2 is SQIVND (reference sequence). Here the CDR3 DNA reads TGTGCCAGTAAGCAGGACAGGGGTATGAGCGGGGAGCTGTTTTTT. It specifies CASKQDRGMSGELFF.

This clone appeared a few times. The genes are TRBV7-3 and TRBJ2-1, with TRBD2 matching 8 bases. V gave up 5 bases and J gave up 2 bases; unmatched junction bases: 5. The CDR3 is 15 residues long. The germline V gene encodes CDR1 SGHTA and CDR2 FQGTGA. The CDR3 region has the DNA TGTGCCAGCAGCCACCGGGGACTAGCCTACAATGAGCAGTTCTTC. This sequence encodes CASSHRGLAYNEQFF.

This rearrangement joins TRBV9 to TRBJ2-7; 9 bases map to TRBD2. CDR1 is SGDLS, CDR2 YYNGEE, per germline. V was pared by 1 base and J by 2 bases, with 1 base of the junction left unmatched. The CDR3 contains 14 residues. The CDR3 is CASSVLAGPYEQYF. The CDR3, as DNA: TGTGCCAGCAGCGTACTAGCGGGGCCCTACGAGCAGTACTTC. Full variable domain (rest looked up from reference TRBV9 and TRBJ2-7): DSGVTQTPKHLITATGQRVTLRCSPRSGDLSVYWYQQSLDQGLQFLIQYYNGEERAKGNILERFSAQQFPDLHSELNLSSLELGDSALYFCASSVLAGPYEQYFGPGTRLTVT.

The CDR3 DNA reads as TGTGCCAGCAGTAGGGGGCGCGATGAAAAACTGTTTTTT. It yields the protein CASSRGRDEKLFF. The chain recombines TRBV6-6 with TRBJ1-4, with 7 bases that match TRBD1. There are 13 residues in the CDR3. Germline V gene lookup returns CDR1 MNHNY and CDR2 SVGAGI (reference sequence). Trimming removed 5 bases from V and 6 bases from J; junction bases left unmatched: 3.

V and J are TRBV9 and TRBJ1-3; D ambiguous. The CDR3 loop spans 15 amino acids. V lost 0 bases, J lost 0 bases, and 7 bases lay in between. Germline V CDR1 and CDR2: SGDLS, YYNGEE. The CDR3 nucleotides read TGTGCCAGCAGCGTAGGGCCAGACTCTGGAAACACCATATATTTT. This gives the protein CASSVGPDSGNTIYF.

This chain links TRBV6-4 with TRBJ1-5, with TRBD1 matching over 7 bases. Looked up from germline, CDR1 is MRHNA and CDR2 is SNTAGT. CDR3 size: 16 residues. With 6 bases clipped from V and 0 bases from J, the junction kept 8 bases outside the gene matches. The CDR3 DNA sequence: TGTGCCAGCAGAGCCCGTGACAGGGTTAGCAATCAGCCCCAGCATTTT. This sequence encodes CASRARDRVSNQPQHF.

This clone appeared a few times. The chain joins TRBV7-9 to TRBJ2-5, with D perhaps matching TRBD2 (7 bases). Germline values: CDR1 SEHNR, CDR2 FQNEAQ (reference sequence). V dropped 6 bases and J dropped 0 bases, with 23 bases sitting between them. The CDR3 spans 18 residues. The CDR3 DNA reads as TGTGCCAGCAGGCCACTTCTAGGGGGAGGGCCTTACCAAGAGACCCAGTACTTC. Its protein is CASRPLLGGGPYQETQYF.

The sample holds a few counts of this clone. The CDR3 DNA sequence: TGTGCAAGTCGCTTCGGGGGACTAGCGGCGCGGGTAGATACGCAGTATTTT. Amino acids: CASRFGGLAARVDTQYF. V is TRBV12-2 and J is TRBJ2-3; TRBD2, the table's D call, was not compared with the DNA. TRBV12-2 is a pseudogene locus. The length of the CDR3 is 17 residues.

The V call is TRBV5-1, the J call TRBJ1-6, with 8 bases matching TRBD1. This CDR3 spans 16 amino acids. Per germline, CDR1 SGHRS and CDR2 YFSETQ. After removal of 0 bases from V and 9 bases from J, the junction contained 8 bases not matched to a gene. CDR3 protein: CASSLARQGAFSPLHF. The DNA for the CDR3 is TGCGCCAGCAGCTTGGCCCGTCAGGGGGCTTTTTCACCCCTCCACTTT.

The chain is built from TRBV5-1 and TRBJ1-3; 8 bases match TRBD1. Germline CDR1 reads SGHRS; CDR2 reads YFSETQ. The CDR3 consists of 14 residues. The V gene end was trimmed by 6 bases and the J gene end by 2 bases; junction bases not matched to a gene: 4. In DNA form, the CDR3 reads TGCGCCAGCACAGACAGGGGTCCTGGAAACACCATATATTTT. Its protein is CASTDRGPGNTIYF.

The chain is built from TRBV6-1 and TRBJ2-6; a weak D match, TRBD1 (6 bases). With 3 bases removed from V and 2 bases from J, the gap between germline ends came to 8 bases. This CDR3 comprises 15 residues. The V gene's germline CDR1 is MNHNS and CDR2 SASEGT. For the CDR3, the DNA is TGTGCCAGCAGTGAGACAGGAACTGGGGCCAACGTCCTGACTTTC. Translated: CASSETGTGANVLTF.

This chain links TRBV3-1 (or the pseudogene TRBV3-2) with TRBJ2-5, with a tentative D call TRBD1 (6 bases). Germline V lookup: CDR1 LGHDT, CDR2 YNNKEL (reference sequence). The CDR3 contains 16 residues. With 4 bases removed from V and 2 bases from J, the gap between germline ends came to 17 bases. The CDR3 sequence is CASSLRDQGTQETQYF. As DNA, the CDR3 is TGTGCCAGCAGCCTCAGGGACCAGGGGACACAAGAGACCCAGTACTTC.